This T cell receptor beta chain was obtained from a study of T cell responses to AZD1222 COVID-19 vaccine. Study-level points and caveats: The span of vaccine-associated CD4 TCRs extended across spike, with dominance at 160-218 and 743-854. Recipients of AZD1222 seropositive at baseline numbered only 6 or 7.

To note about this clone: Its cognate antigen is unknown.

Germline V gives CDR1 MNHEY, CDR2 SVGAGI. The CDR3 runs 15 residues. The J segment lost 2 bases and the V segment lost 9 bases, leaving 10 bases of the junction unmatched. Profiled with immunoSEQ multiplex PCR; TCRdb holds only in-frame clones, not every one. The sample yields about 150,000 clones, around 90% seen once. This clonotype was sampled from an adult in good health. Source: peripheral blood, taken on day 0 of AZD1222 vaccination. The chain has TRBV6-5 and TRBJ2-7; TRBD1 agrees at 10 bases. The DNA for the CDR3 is TGTGCCAGTAAACCGTCCGGGACAGGGGCCTACGAGCAGTACTTC. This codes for CASKPSGTGAYEQYF.